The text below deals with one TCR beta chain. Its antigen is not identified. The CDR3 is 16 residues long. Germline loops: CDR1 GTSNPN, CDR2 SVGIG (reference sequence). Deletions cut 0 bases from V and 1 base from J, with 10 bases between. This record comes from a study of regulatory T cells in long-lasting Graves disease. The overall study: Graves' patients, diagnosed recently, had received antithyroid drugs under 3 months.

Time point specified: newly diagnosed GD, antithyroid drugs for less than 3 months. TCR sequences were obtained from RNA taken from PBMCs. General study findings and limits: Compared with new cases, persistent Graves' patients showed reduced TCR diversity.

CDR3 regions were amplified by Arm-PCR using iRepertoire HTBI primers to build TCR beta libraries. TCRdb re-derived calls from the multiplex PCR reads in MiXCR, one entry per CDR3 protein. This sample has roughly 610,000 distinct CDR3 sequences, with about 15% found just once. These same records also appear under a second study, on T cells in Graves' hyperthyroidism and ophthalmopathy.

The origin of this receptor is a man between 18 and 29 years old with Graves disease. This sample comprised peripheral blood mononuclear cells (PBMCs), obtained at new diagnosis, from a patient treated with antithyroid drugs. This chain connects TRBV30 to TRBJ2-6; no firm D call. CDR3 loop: CAWSVVFSSGANVLTF. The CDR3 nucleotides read TGTGCCTGGAGTGTAGTATTTAGTTCTGGGGCCAACGTCCTGACTTTC.